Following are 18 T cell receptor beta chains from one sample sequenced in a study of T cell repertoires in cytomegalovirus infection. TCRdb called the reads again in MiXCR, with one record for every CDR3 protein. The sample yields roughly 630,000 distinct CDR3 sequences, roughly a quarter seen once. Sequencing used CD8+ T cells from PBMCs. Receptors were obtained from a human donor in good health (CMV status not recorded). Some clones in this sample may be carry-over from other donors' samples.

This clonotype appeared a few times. CDR3 bases: TGTGCCAGCAGGATACAGGGGGCTGCCCCAGATACGCAGTATTTT. This translates into CASRIQGAAPDTQYF. The chain employs TRBV5-4 and TRBJ2-3; 9 nucleotides line up with TRBD1. The CDR3 has 15 residues. Per germline, CDR1 SGHNT and CDR2 YYREEE (reference sequence). Germline trimming cut 5 bases from V and 4 bases from J; bases unmatched to any gene: 8.

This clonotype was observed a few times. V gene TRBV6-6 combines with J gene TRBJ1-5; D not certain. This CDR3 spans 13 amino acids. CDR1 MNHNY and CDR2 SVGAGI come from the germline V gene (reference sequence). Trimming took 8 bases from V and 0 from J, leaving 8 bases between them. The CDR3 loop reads CASGKGSNQPQHF. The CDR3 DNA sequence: TGTGCCAGCGGAAAGGGTAGCAATCAGCCCCAGCATTTT.

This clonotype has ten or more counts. The CDR3 sequence is CASSLPRWGGQPQHF. The CDR3 DNA is TGTGCCAGCAGCCTTCCGAGATGGGGGGGTCAGCCCCAGCATTTT. The rearrangement links TRBV7-6 to TRBJ1-5, with D possibly matching TRBD1 (5 bases). The CDR3 totals 15 residues. Between the trimmed V and J ends, which lost 5 bases and 6 bases, there was a span of 17 bases. Per germline, CDR1 SGHVS and CDR2 FNYEAQ. Drawing the rest from reference TRBV7-6 and TRBJ1-5, the complete variable domain is GAGVSQSPRYKVTKRGQDVALRCDPISGHVSLYWYRQALGQGPEFLTYFNYEAQQDKSGLPNDRFSAERPEGSISTLTIQRTEQRDSAMYRCASSLPRWGGQPQHFGDGTRLSIL.

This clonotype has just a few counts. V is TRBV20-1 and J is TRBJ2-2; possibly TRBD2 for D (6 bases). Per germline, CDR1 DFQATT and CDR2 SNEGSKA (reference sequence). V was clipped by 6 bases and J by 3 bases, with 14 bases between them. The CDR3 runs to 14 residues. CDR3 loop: CSAAPGDDTGELFF. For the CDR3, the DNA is TGCAGTGCCGCGCCGGGGGATGACACCGGGGAGCTGTTTTTT.

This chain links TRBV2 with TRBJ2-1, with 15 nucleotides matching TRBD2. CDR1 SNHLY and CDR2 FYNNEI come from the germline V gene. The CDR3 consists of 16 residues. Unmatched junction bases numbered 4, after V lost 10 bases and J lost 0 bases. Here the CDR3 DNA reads TGTGCCACCCCGGGACTAGCGGGGGGCTCCTACAATGAGCAGTTCTTC. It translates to CATPGLAGGSYNEQFF.

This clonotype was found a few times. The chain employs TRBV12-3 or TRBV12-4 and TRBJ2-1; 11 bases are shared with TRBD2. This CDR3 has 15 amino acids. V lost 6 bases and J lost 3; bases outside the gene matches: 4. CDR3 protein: CASRSGTSGYNEQFF. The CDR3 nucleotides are TGTGCCAGCAGGTCTGGGACTAGCGGCTACAATGAGCAGTTCTTC.

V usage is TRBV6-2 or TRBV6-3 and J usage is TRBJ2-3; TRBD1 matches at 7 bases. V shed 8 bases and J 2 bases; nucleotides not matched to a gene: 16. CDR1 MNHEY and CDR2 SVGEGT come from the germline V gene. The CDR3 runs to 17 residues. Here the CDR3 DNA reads TGTGCCAGCGGGAGAGCGCCAGGACAGGAGAACACAGATACGCAGTATTTT. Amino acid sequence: CASGRAPGQENTDTQYF.

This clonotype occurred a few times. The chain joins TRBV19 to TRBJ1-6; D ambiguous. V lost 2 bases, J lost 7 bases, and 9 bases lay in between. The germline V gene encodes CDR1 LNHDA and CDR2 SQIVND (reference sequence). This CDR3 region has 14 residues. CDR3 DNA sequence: TGTGCCAGTAGTATAAAGGTTGTGAATTCACCCCTCCACTTT. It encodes CASSIKVVNSPLHF.

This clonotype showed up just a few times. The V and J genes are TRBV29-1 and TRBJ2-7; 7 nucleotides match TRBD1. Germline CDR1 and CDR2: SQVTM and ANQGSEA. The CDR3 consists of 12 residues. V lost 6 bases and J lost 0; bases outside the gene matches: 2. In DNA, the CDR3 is TGCAGCGTAAGGACAGGCTCCTACGAGCAGTACGTC. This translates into CSVRTGSYEQYV.

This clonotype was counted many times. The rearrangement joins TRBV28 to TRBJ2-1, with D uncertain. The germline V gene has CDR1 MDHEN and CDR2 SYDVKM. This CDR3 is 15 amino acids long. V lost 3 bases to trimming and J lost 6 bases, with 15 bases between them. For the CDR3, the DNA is TGTGCCAGCAGTTTCCCTGGCCTAATTGTCAATGAGCAGTTCTTC. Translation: CASSFPGLIVNEQFF. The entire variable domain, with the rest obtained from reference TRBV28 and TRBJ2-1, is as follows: DVKVTQSSRYLVKRTGEKVFLECVQDMDHENMFWYRQDPGLGLRLIYFSYDVKMKEKGDIPEGYSVSREKKERFSLILESASTNQTSMYLCASSFPGLIVNEQFFGPGTRLTVL.

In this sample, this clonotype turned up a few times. CDR3 protein: CAYREVYNSPLHF. CDR3 nucleotides: TGTGCGTACAGGGAAGTATATAATTCACCCCTCCACTTT. J is TRBJ1-6 and V is TRBV28; possible D gene TRBD1, 6 bases. Germline V lookup: CDR1 MDHEN, CDR2 SYDVKM. The CDR3 covers 13 residues.

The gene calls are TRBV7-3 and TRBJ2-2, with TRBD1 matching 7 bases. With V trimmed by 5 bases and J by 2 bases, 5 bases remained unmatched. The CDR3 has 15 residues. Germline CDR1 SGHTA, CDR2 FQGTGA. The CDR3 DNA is TGTGCCAGCAGCCTACAGGGGACCAACACCGGGGAGCTGTTTTTT. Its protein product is CASSLQGTNTGELFF.

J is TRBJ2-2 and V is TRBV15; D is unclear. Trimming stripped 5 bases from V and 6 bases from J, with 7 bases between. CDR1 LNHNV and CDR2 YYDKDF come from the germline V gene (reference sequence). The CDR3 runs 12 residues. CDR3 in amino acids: CATSAVAGELFF. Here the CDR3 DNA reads TGTGCCACCAGCGCGGTGGCCGGGGAGCTGTTTTTT.

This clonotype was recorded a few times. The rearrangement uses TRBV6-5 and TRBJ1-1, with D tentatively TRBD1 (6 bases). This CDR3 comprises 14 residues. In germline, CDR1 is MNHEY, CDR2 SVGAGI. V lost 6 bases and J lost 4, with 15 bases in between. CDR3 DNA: TGTGCCAGCAGCCAATTACAGGGTAGCACTGAAGCTTTCTTT. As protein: CASSQLQGSTEAFF.

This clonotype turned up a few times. For the CDR3, the DNA is TGCAGTGCTAGAGCGAGAGAATTTAACTATGGCTACACCTTC. The encoded protein is CSARAREFNYGYTF. The chain carries TRBV20-1 and TRBJ1-2; D is ambiguous. The V gene lost 1 base and the J gene lost 1 base, with 10 bases spanning the gap. CDR1 is DFQATT and CDR2 is SNEGSKA in the germline V gene (reference sequence). This CDR3 is 14 amino acids long.

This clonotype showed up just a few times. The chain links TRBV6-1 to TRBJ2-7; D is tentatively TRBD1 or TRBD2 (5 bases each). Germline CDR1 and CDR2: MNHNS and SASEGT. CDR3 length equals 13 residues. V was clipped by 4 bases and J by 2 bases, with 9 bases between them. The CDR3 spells CASSGGPTYEQYV. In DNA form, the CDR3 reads TGTGCCAGCAGTGGGGGACCGACCTACGAGCAGTACGTC.

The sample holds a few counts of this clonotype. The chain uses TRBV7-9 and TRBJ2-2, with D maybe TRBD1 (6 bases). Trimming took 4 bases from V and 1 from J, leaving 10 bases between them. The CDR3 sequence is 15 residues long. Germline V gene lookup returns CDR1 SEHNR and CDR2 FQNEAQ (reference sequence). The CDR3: CASSSVDRNTGELFF. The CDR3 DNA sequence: TGTGCCAGCAGCTCCGTGGACAGGAACACCGGGGAGCTGTTTTTT.

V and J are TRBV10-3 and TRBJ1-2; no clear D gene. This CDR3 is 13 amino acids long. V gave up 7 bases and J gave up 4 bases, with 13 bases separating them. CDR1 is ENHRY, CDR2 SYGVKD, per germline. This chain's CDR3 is CAIMEEDGYGYTF. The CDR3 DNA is TGTGCCATCATGGAGGAGGACGGCTATGGCTACACCTTC.